The 22 T cell receptor beta chains below were found in one sample sequenced in a study of T cell changes during pregnancy in multiple sclerosis. TCRdb's copy holds only in-frame clones and misses some; the assay was immunoSEQ multiplex PCR. Of approximately 60,000 clones in the sample, around nine tenths are singletons; the top ten hold 0.65% to 1%. The material was peripheral blood, obtained before pregnancy. These receptors were collected from a female donor with multiple sclerosis, enrolled in a pregnancy study.

As regards this clone: At one boundary the junction diverges from the germline segment, which might be a read error. The chain employs TRBV29-1 and TRBJ2-1, with D perhaps TRBD2 (6 bases). This CDR3 is 11 amino acids long. Germline values: CDR1 SQVTM, CDR2 ANQGSEA. CDR3 sequence (DNA): TGCAGCGTTCAAACCTGGGGGGAGATGGTCTTC. As protein: CSVQTWGEMVF.

Points on this clone: Germline is not matched at one junction end, which may reflect a read error. The chain is built from TRBV19 and TRBJ2-1; TRBD2 matches 7 bases. Germline CDR1 LNHDA, CDR2 SQIVND (reference sequence). The CDR3 covers 15 residues. The DNA of the CDR3 is TGTGCCAGTAGGATAGCGGGTGAGTTCTACAATGAGCAGTTCTTC. Translating gives CASRIAGEFYNEQFF.

This chain links TRBV11-2 with TRBJ2-7; 10 bases agree with TRBD1. The germline CDR1 and CDR2 sequences are SGHAT and FQNNGV. This CDR3 spans 18 amino acids. V gave up 0 bases and J gave up 4 bases; unmatched junction bases: 12. DNA for the CDR3: TGTGCCAGCAGCTTAGAACCTCGAGACAGGGGGCGTCGATACGAGCAGTACTTC. Its protein product is CASSLEPRDRGRRYEQYF.

This rearrangement joins TRBV4-3 to TRBJ2-5; D might be TRBD2 (5 bases). The CDR3 totals 15 residues. CDR1 and CDR2 from the germline V gene are LGHNA and YSLEER. The germline V and J ends were trimmed by 3 bases and 3 bases, with 14 bases remaining between them. Written as DNA, the CDR3 is TGCGCCAGCAGCCAGCTCGCCGGGATTAAAGAGACCCAGTACTTC. Protein product: CASSQLAGIKETQYF.

This chain connects TRBV5-4 to TRBJ2-4; 12 bases match TRBD2. CDR3 size: 17 residues. The V segment lost 3 bases and the J segment 2 bases; nucleotides outside the gene matches: 6. Germline assignment: CDR1 SGHNT and CDR2 YYREEE (reference sequence). CDR3 residues: CASSSRTSGVTKNIQYF. The CDR3 DNA follows: TGTGCCAGCAGCTCCCGGACTAGCGGGGTTACCAAAAACATTCAGTACTTC.

The chain joins TRBV6-5 to TRBJ2-2, with D possibly being TRBD1 (6 bases). CDR1 is MNHEY and CDR2 is SVGAGI in the germline V gene. V was cut by 0 bases and J by 3 bases, with 11 bases left in between. The CDR3 has 16 residues. The CDR3 nucleotides are TGTGCCAGCAGTTACTCGGCAGGGGCGGACACCGGGGAGCTGTTTTTT. Its protein product is CASSYSAGADTGELFF.

The chain links TRBV4-3 to TRBJ2-3, with TRBD2 identical over 9 bases. V lost 4 bases, J lost 3 bases, and 5 bases stayed unmatched. This CDR3 has 15 residues. Germline CDR1 is LGHNA and CDR2 is YSLEER. The CDR3 loop reads CASSRGLASTDTQYF. The DNA for the CDR3 is TGCGCCAGCAGCCGTGGACTAGCGAGTACAGATACGCAGTATTTT.

This chain uses TRBV27 with TRBJ2-3; TRBD2 matches at 16 bases. The CDR3 runs 17 residues. Germline V gives CDR1 MNHEY, CDR2 SMNVEV (reference sequence). Unmatched junction bases numbered 6, after V lost 4 bases and J lost 5 bases. The chain's CDR3 is CASSSGLAGGRVDTQYF. The CDR3 nucleotides are TGTGCCAGCAGTTCGGGACTAGCGGGGGGGCGGGTAGATACGCAGTATTTT.

This clone was observed a single time. The chain joins TRBV7-2 to TRBJ2-1; no definite D call. The CDR3 spans 14 residues. V was trimmed by 3 bases and J by 8 bases, leaving 14 bases between them. Germline V gene data show CDR1 as SGHTA and CDR2 as FQGNSA. CDR3 in amino acids: CASSLPRRSDEQFF. In nucleotides, the CDR3 is TGTGCCAGCAGCTTGCCACGGCGGTCGGATGAGCAGTTCTTC.

The genes are TRBV6-5 and TRBJ1-1, with unresolved D. Germline V gene sequence: CDR1 MNHEY, CDR2 SVGAGI. The CDR3 runs 16 residues. Trimming removed 2 bases at V and 6 bases at J, with 19 bases between. This CDR3 is CASSYLVTTRLPEAFF. CDR3 coding DNA: TGTGCCAGCAGTTACCTCGTAACGACTCGATTGCCTGAAGCTTTCTTT.

This rearrangement joins TRBV15 to TRBJ2-1, with D perhaps TRBD2 (6 bases). This CDR3 has 18 amino acids. V was clipped by 1 base and J by 4 bases, with 20 bases between them. Germline loops: CDR1 LNHNV, CDR2 YYDKDF (reference sequence). CDR3 in DNA: TGTGCCACCAGCAGAGGTCCCCGGGGGACGAAATGGTACAATGAGCAGTTCTTC. Translating it yields CATSRGPRGTKWYNEQFF.

The V gene is TRBV9, the J gene TRBJ2-1; 7 positions match TRBD2. The trim removed 4 bases at V and 5 bases at J, leaving 9 bases unmatched. The germline CDR1 and CDR2 sequences are SGDLS and YYNGEE. The CDR3 runs to 15 residues. The CDR3 DNA reads TGTGCCAGCAGCCCCGGGTGGGGGGGGGACAATGAGCAGTTCTTC. Protein sequence: CASSPGWGGDNEQFF.

The rearrangement joins TRBV5-1 to TRBJ2-1, with D possibly being TRBD1 (5 bases). The germline V gene has CDR1 SGHRS and CDR2 YFSETQ. V lost 0 bases, J lost 3 bases, and 7 bases lay in between. The CDR3 length is 14 residues. CDR3 protein: CASSLDRYYNEQFF. The CDR3 bases are TGCGCCAGCAGCTTGGACAGGTACTACAATGAGCAGTTCTTC.

The chain combines TRBV11-2 with TRBJ2-1; a possible D gene is TRBD1 (5 bases). The V gene lost 5 bases and the J gene lost 7 bases, with 12 bases spanning the gap. CDR3 length: 13 residues. Per the germline V gene, CDR1 is SGHAT and CDR2 is FQNNGV. The CDR3 region is CASSQGWENEQFF. The CDR3 DNA sequence: TGTGCCAGCAGCCAGGGTTGGGAAAATGAGCAGTTCTTC.

This sequence joins TRBV6-5 and TRBJ2-3; D may be TRBD1 (5 bases). Trimming cost V 6 bases and J 2 bases, with 6 bases left between them. Per the germline V gene, CDR1 is MNHEY and CDR2 is SVGAGI. The CDR3 is made up of 12 amino acids. The DNA of the CDR3 is TGTGCCAGCAGGACAGACACAGATACGCAGTATTTT. Translation gives CASRTDTDTQYF.

V and J are TRBV28 and TRBJ2-2; the D gene is possibly TRBD1 (6 bases). V lost 7 bases and J lost 4, with 10 bases in between. CDR1 and CDR2 from the germline V gene are MDHEN and SYDVKM. The CDR3 runs to 13 residues. Written as DNA, the CDR3 is TGTGCCAGCATCCAGGGGCGCACCGGGGAGCTGTTTTTT. Encoded protein: CASIQGRTGELFF.

The chain combines TRBV7-3 with TRBJ1-6, with TRBD1 identical over 10 bases. The germline V gene encodes CDR1 SGHTA and CDR2 FQGTGA. This CDR3 region has 15 residues. J gave up 7 bases and V 4 bases, and 4 bases lay outside the gene matches. The CDR3 spells CASSSRTGGNSPLHF. The DNA of the CDR3 is TGTGCCAGCAGCTCCCGGACAGGGGGAAATTCACCCCTCCACTTT.

The V and J genes are TRBV6-6 and TRBJ1-2, with 7 bases identical to TRBD1. With V trimmed by 2 bases and J by 6 bases, 9 bases remained unmatched. Germline values: CDR1 MNHNY, CDR2 SVGAGI (reference sequence). This CDR3 spans 15 amino acids. Written as DNA, the CDR3 is TGTGCCAGCAGTTACGGGCCTACAGGGGCGAATGGCTACACCTTC. It specifies CASSYGPTGANGYTF.

The J gene is TRBJ2-3, the V gene TRBV10-3, with TRBD2 matching 9 bases. The CDR3 runs to 18 residues. J gave up 3 bases and V 7 bases, and 17 bases lay outside the gene matches. CDR1 and CDR2 from the germline V gene are ENHRY and SYGVKD. The CDR3 spells CAITSGDNQGLATDTQYF. The CDR3 nucleotides are TGTGCCATCACTTCAGGGGACAATCAGGGACTAGCAACAGATACGCAGTATTTT.

The chain carries TRBV30 and TRBJ1-2, with D tentatively TRBD1 (6 bases). V was clipped by 5 bases and J by 5 bases, with 12 bases between them. The CDR3 has 12 amino acids. Germline V lookup: CDR1 GTSNPN, CDR2 SVGIG (reference sequence). The CDR3 sequence: CAWGGAGYGYTF. CDR3 coding DNA: TGTGCCTGGGGGGGGGCGGGATATGGCTACACCTTC.

This clone was seen a single time. This chain joins TRBV27 and TRBJ2-1, with D unclear. Deletions cut 6 bases from V and 1 base from J, with 13 bases between. The CDR3 sequence is 15 residues long. Germline CDR1 reads MNHEY; CDR2 reads SMNVEV (reference sequence). The CDR3 here is CASRRSGASYNEQFF. CDR3 DNA sequence: TGTGCCAGCAGAAGGTCAGGTGCTTCCTACAATGAGCAGTTCTTC.

The chain combines TRBV6-1 with TRBJ2-2, with 8 bases identical to TRBD1. With V trimmed by 6 bases and J by 4 bases, 4 bases remained unmatched. CDR1 is MNHNS, CDR2 SASEGT, per germline. This CDR3 comprises 14 residues. CDR3 bases: TGTGCCAGCAGAGGACAGGGTGTCACCGGGGAGCTGTTTTTT. Its translation is CASRGQGVTGELFF.